A single sample gave rise to the 29 T cell receptor beta chains below, sequenced in a study of T cells after yellow fever vaccination. TCRdb processed the 5' RACE reads anew with MiXCR; each CDR3 protein has one entry. Of about 240,000 distinct CDR3 sequences listed, 6.9% are singletons. The specimen was CD4+ T cells sorted from PBMCs, collected 15 days after the yellow fever booster vaccination. The receptors were sampled from a man younger than 40 who received the YFV17D yellow fever vaccine.

This clonotype turned up a few times. The DNA is left out, because the CDR3 cannot be placed on it with certainty; the CDR3 is given as TCRdb lists it. The CDR3 reads CASSSSREYYEQYF. The chain uses TRBV7-8 and TRBJ2-7; the table names TRBD2, a call not compared with the DNA. The CDR3 is 14 residues long, ends included. Looked up from germline, CDR1 is SGHVS and CDR2 is FQNEAQ.

This clonotype turned up a few times. The chain joins TRBV7-6 to TRBJ2-5; 8 bases line up with TRBD2. This CDR3 has 17 amino acids. Germline CDR1 SGHVS, CDR2 FNYEAQ. Trimming cost V 1 base and J 5 bases; bases outside gene matches: 12. The CDR3: CASSLVAGGGSWETQYF. The CDR3 nucleotides read TGTGCCAGCAGCTTAGTTGCGGGAGGCGGGTCTTGGGAGACCCAGTACTTC.

The sample holds a few counts of this clonotype. CDR3 loop: CASSLETSGGQFF. In DNA, the CDR3 is TGTGCCAGCAGCTTGGAGACTAGTGGGGGGCAGTTCTTC. The chain employs TRBV7-6 and TRBJ2-1, with D maybe TRBD2 (6 bases). CDR3 length: 13 residues. V lost 3 bases to trimming and J lost 12 bases, with 15 bases between them. Germline CDR1 is SGHVS and CDR2 is FNYEAQ. The whole variable domain, remainder taken from reference TRBV7-6 and TRBJ2-1, is GAGVSQSPRYKVTKRGQDVALRCDPISGHVSLYWYRQALGQGPEFLTYFNYEAQQDKSGLPNDRFSAERPEGSISTLTIQRTEQRDSAMYRCASSLETSGGQFFGPGTRLTVL.

This clonotype was observed a few times. The V and J genes are TRBV7-2 and TRBJ1-6; D is perhaps TRBD1 (5 bases). The V gene's germline CDR1 is SGHTA and CDR2 FQGNSA. Trimming took off 1 base at V and 9 bases at J, with 13 bases between the two ends. This CDR3 contains 15 residues. The CDR3 DNA reads TGTGCCAGCAGCTTAGTCGGGACCGGCGGTTCACCCCTCCACTTT. Translating it yields CASSLVGTGGSPLHF.

As concerns this clonotype: A junction boundary mismatches the germline segment, possibly from a read error. The chain uses TRBV5-5 and TRBJ2-1, with 7 nucleotides matching TRBD2. Per the germline V gene, CDR1 is SGHKS and CDR2 is YYEKEE (reference sequence). The CDR3 length is 16 residues. The CDR3 loop is CSSSLAAGGGDNEQFF. The CDR3 DNA follows: TGTTCCAGCAGCTTGGCTGCGGGCGGGGGTGATAATGAGCAGTTCTTC.

This clonotype was counted a few times. The chain recombines TRBV29-1 with TRBJ2-5; possibly TRBD1 or TRBD2 for D (5 bases each). The CDR3 sequence is 12 residues long. The V and J ends lost 5 bases and 5 bases respectively, with 12 bases between them. From germline, CDR1 is SQVTM and CDR2 ANQGSEA. The CDR3 DNA reads TGCAGCGTTTCCCGGGGCTGGGAGACCCAGTACTTC. Translation gives CSVSRGWETQYF. Full variable domain (rest looked up from reference TRBV29-1 and TRBJ2-5): SAVISQKPSRDICQRGTSLTIQCQVDSQVTMMFWYRQQPGQSLTLIATANQGSEATYESGFVIDKFPISRPNLTFSTLTVSNMSPEDSSIYLCSVSRGWETQYFGPGTRLLVL.

This chain links TRBV4-3 with TRBJ2-7; TRBD2 matches at 10 bases. The V segment lost 2 bases and the J segment 7 bases; nucleotides outside the gene matches: 11. Germline V CDR1 and CDR2: LGHNA, YSLEER. There are 16 residues in the CDR3. Here the CDR3 reads CASSQSGTSVRWEQYF. CDR3 coding DNA: TGCGCCAGCAGCCAATCCGGGACTAGCGTACGCTGGGAGCAGTACTTC.

Concerning this clonotype itself: The junction shows a germline mismatch at one end, possibly a read error. V and J are TRBV5-6 and TRBJ2-6; TRBD1 might be the D (5 bases). The germline CDR1 and CDR2 sequences are SGHDT and YYEEEE. This CDR3 contains 15 residues. CDR3 amino acids: CASSLDDSGANLLTF. CDR3 DNA sequence: TGTGCCAGCAGCTTGGACGACTCTGGGGCCAACCTCCTGACTTTC.

This clonotype was observed a handful of times. The rearrangement uses TRBV2 and TRBJ2-5; 16 bases line up with TRBD2. Germline CDR1 is SNHLY and CDR2 is FYNNEI. This CDR3 has 19 residues. V trimming: 7 bases; J trimming: 5 bases; junction bases outside the gene matches: 16. The CDR3: CASIYFGTSGRASGETQYF. The CDR3, as DNA: TGTGCCAGCATTTATTTCGGGACTAGCGGGAGGGCCTCGGGGGAGACCCAGTACTTC.

This clonotype was detected many times. The chain has TRBV20-1 and TRBJ2-1; D is unresolved. V lost 5 bases, J lost 1 base, and 9 bases lay in between. Germline loops: CDR1 DFQATT, CDR2 SNEGSKA (reference sequence). The CDR3 is made up of 13 amino acids. CDR3 sequence: CSAETLSYNEQFF. CDR3 DNA sequence: TGCAGTGCTGAGACTCTATCCTACAATGAGCAGTTCTTC.

This clonotype turned up a few times. The chain is built from TRBV20-1 and TRBJ1-5; D gene uncertain. The CDR3 is 15 residues long. V lost 6 bases and J 2 bases, leaving 17 bases between the germline ends. Per germline, CDR1 DFQATT and CDR2 SNEGSKA (reference sequence). CDR3 bases: TGCAGTGCCTCCCGGGGATTTGAAGGCAATCAGCCCCAGCATTTT. Its protein product is CSASRGFEGNQPQHF.

This clonotype came up a few times. The rearrangement joins TRBV5-4 to TRBJ2-7, with D maybe TRBD1 (6 bases). Germline assignment: CDR1 SGHNT and CDR2 YYREEE (reference sequence). V lost 4 bases and J lost 5, with 13 bases in between. The CDR3 covers 13 residues. The CDR3 is CASSRGQNDEQYF. DNA of the CDR3: TGTGCCAGCAGCCGCGGACAGAACGACGAGCAGTACTTC.

This clonotype has at least ten counts. The chain links TRBV5-1 to TRBJ2-7; 7 positions agree with TRBD1. Unmatched junction bases numbered 2, after V lost 3 bases and J lost 2 bases. Germline lookup yields CDR1 SGHRS and CDR2 YFSETQ. The CDR3 consists of 13 residues. Here the CDR3 DNA reads TGCGCCAGCAGCTCCGGGACAGCCTACGAGCAGTACTTC. This gives the protein CASSSGTAYEQYF.

This clonotype has only a few counts. This chain joins TRBV5-6 and TRBJ2-7; the D gene is possibly TRBD2 (6 bases). V was trimmed by 1 base and J by 1 base, leaving 12 bases between them. This CDR3 has 15 residues. Germline V lookup: CDR1 SGHDT, CDR2 YYEEEE. The CDR3 nucleotides are TGTGCCAGCAGCTTGCAGGGACTCACATCCTACGAGCAGTACTTC. Translation: CASSLQGLTSYEQYF.

This clonotype was detected ten times or more. The rearrangement links TRBV28 to TRBJ2-7; 9 nucleotides line up with TRBD1. This CDR3 is built from 14 residues. Germline V gene data show CDR1 as MDHEN and CDR2 as SYDVKM. Losses at the gene ends were 7 bases for V and 2 bases for J; bases not matched to a gene: 6. The CDR3 DNA is TGTGCCAGCAAAAGACAGGGGGGTCCCTACGAGCAGTACTTC. Translation gives CASKRQGGPYEQYF.

This clonotype occurred a few times. The V call is TRBV7-8, the J call TRBJ2-5; no reliable D call. The V end lost 7 bases, the J end lost 8 bases, and 14 bases lay between the germline ends. This CDR3 spans 12 amino acids. The germline V gene has CDR1 SGHVS and CDR2 FQNEAQ. CDR3 sequence: CASMNPGATQYF. The DNA for the CDR3 is TGTGCCAGCATGAATCCCGGAGCAACCCAGTACTTC.

The chain joins TRBV10-3 to TRBJ1-1; TRBD1 matches 12 bases. Trimming removed 6 bases from V and 0 bases from J; junction bases left unmatched: 8. Germline V CDR1 and CDR2: ENHRY, SYGVKD. This CDR3 comprises 17 residues. Written as DNA, the CDR3 is TGTGCCATCAGCAGACCGGGGACAGGGGGCTTGAACACTGAAGCTTTCTTT. Translating gives CAISRPGTGGLNTEAFF.

This clonotype was observed many times. The genes are TRBV6-5 and TRBJ2-5; 7 positions match TRBD1. The germline gives CDR1 MNHEY, CDR2 SVGAGI. Germline trimming cut 4 bases from V and 4 bases from J; bases unmatched to any gene: 3. CDR3 length: 13 residues. The CDR3 region is CASSSYRGETQYF. CDR3 in DNA: TGTGCCAGCAGTTCCTACAGGGGAGAGACCCAGTACTTC.

This clonotype appeared a few times. This chain links TRBV4-3 with TRBJ1-1; the D is unclear. Germline V gene sequence: CDR1 LGHNA, CDR2 YSLEER. The V gene lost 0 bases and the J gene lost 4 bases, with 12 bases spanning the gap. The CDR3 consists of 15 residues. CDR3 sequence (DNA): TGCGCCAGCAGCCAAGACAGAATGGGTCTCACTGAAGCTTTCTTT. Protein product: CASSQDRMGLTEAFF.

This clonotype has only a few counts. The rearrangement uses TRBV27 and TRBJ1-2; D perhaps matches TRBD1 (5 bases). The CDR3 runs 16 residues. Trimming took off 2 bases at V and 0 bases at J, with 13 bases between the two ends. The V gene's germline CDR1 is MNHEY and CDR2 SMNVEV (reference sequence). Here the CDR3 DNA reads TGTGCCAGCAGTTTACTGTCAAACAGGCCTAACTATGGCTACACCTTC. It is translated as CASSLLSNRPNYGYTF.

This clonotype occurred many times. The chain has TRBV7-2 and TRBJ2-5; D gene unclear. V was cut by 5 bases and J by 5 bases, with 12 bases left in between. CDR1 SGHTA and CDR2 FQGNSA come from the germline V gene. The CDR3 runs to 13 residues. The CDR3 protein is CASSLTNGETQYF. The CDR3 nucleotides read TGTGCCAGCAGCCTCACTAACGGGGAGACCCAGTACTTC.

This chain joins TRBV7-2 and TRBJ2-2; a possible D gene is TRBD2 (5 bases). This CDR3 spans 14 amino acids. Germline CDR1 is SGHTA and CDR2 is FQGNSA. V was cut by 5 bases and J by 6 bases, with 13 bases left in between. The CDR3 region has the DNA TGTGCCAGCAGCCAATATGGACTGGCCGGGGAGCTGTTTTTT. Amino acid sequence: CASSQYGLAGELFF.

This clonotype has at least ten counts. The rearrangement links TRBV4-3 to TRBJ1-4; 7 bases are shared with TRBD1. In germline, CDR1 is LGHNA, CDR2 YSLEER. The CDR3 sequence is 18 residues long. With V trimmed by 0 bases and J by 12 bases, 19 bases remained unmatched. This chain's CDR3 is CASSQDLIGTATRRELFF. The CDR3 coding sequence is TGCGCCAGCAGCCAAGACCTCATAGGGACAGCCACGAGAAGGGAACTGTTTTTT.

This clonotype was seen at least ten times. V gene TRBV5-1 combines with J gene TRBJ1-1, with a possible D match to TRBD1 (5 bases). V dropped 2 bases and J dropped 4 bases, with 18 bases sitting between them. The CDR3 is made up of 16 amino acids. The V gene's germline CDR1 is SGHRS and CDR2 YFSETQ. The CDR3 here is CASSLLFGRDLTEAFF. CDR3 DNA: TGCGCCAGCAGCTTACTCTTCGGCAGGGACCTCACTGAAGCTTTCTTT.

This clonotype was observed a few times. The chain recombines TRBV18 with TRBJ1-6; perhaps TRBD1 as D (5 bases). The length of the CDR3 is 15 residues. Germline-derived CDR1 and CDR2 are KGHSH and LQKENI. V lost 3 bases and J lost 3, with 9 bases in between. This chain's CDR3 is CASSPGVLYNSPLHF. The DNA for the CDR3 is TGTGCCAGCTCACCGGGGGTTCTCTATAATTCACCCCTCCACTTT.

This clonotype was recorded at least ten times. The chain employs TRBV7-2 and TRBJ2-1; 12 bases agree with TRBD2. From germline, CDR1 is SGHTA and CDR2 FQGNSA. V shed 2 bases and J 10 bases; nucleotides not matched to a gene: 6. This CDR3 contains 15 residues. The CDR3 here is CASSLQILAGGEQFF. The DNA for the CDR3 is TGTGCCAGCAGCTTACAAATTCTAGCGGGAGGGGAGCAGTTCTTC. The whole variable domain, remainder taken from reference TRBV7-2 and TRBJ2-1, is GAGVSQSPSNKVTEKGKDVELRCDPISGHTALYWYRQSLGQGLEFLIYFQGNSAPDKSGLPSDRFSAERTGGSVSTLTIQRTQQEDSAVYLCASSLQILAGGEQFFGPGTRLTVL.

The rearrangement uses TRBV3-1 and TRBJ2-7, with unresolved D. This CDR3 spans 12 amino acids. Deletions cut 3 bases from V and 6 bases from J, with 9 bases between. Germline CDR1 LGHDT, CDR2 YNNKEL (reference sequence). CDR3 region: CASSHGRPEQYF. Here the CDR3 DNA reads TGTGCCAGCAGCCATGGCAGACCCGAGCAGTACTTC.

The chain combines TRBV3-1 with TRBJ2-1; 11 positions agree with TRBD2. V shed 2 bases, J shed 3 bases, and the junction held 3 bases outside the gene matches. CDR3 length: 16 amino acids. CDR1 is LGHDT, CDR2 YNNKEL, per germline (reference sequence). The CDR3 region is CASSQWGTSGYNEQFF. CDR3 nucleotide sequence: TGTGCCAGCAGCCAATGGGGGACTAGCGGCTACAATGAGCAGTTCTTC.

The CDR3 protein is CASSHLAGGAYNEQFF. As DNA, the CDR3 is TGTGCCAGCAGCCACCTAGCGGGAGGGGCCTACAATGAGCAGTTCTTC. This rearrangement joins TRBV3-1 to TRBJ2-1; 12 positions agree with TRBD2. J gave up 2 bases and V 3 bases, and 2 bases lay outside the gene matches. CDR1 LGHDT and CDR2 YNNKEL come from the germline V gene (reference sequence). The CDR3 has 16 residues.